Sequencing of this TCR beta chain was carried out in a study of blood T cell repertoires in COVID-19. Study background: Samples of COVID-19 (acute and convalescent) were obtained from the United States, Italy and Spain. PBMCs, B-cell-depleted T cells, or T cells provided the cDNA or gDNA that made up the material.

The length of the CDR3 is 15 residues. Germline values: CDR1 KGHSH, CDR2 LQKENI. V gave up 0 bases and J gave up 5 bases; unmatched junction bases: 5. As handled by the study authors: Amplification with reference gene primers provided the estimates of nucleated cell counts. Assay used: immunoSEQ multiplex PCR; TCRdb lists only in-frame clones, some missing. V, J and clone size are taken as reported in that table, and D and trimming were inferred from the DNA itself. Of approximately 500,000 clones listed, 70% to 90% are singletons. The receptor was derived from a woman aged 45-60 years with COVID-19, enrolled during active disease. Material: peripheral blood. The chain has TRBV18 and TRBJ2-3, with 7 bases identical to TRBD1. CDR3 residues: CASSPPGDRVDTQYF. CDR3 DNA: TGTGCCAGCTCACCACCGGGAGACAGGGTAGATACGCAGTATTTT.